The present entry profiles one T cell receptor beta chain with its context. The antigen remains undetermined. The data stem from a study of T cell clonotyping in hematopoietic cell transplantation. TCRdb keeps only in-frame clones here, not all; method: immunoSEQ multiplex PCR. The sample lists nearly 11,000 clones, about 47% occurring once. Samples: about 28 days before transplant, then days 30, 100 and 180 after. This CDR3 spans 16 amino acids. The junction had 9 bases not matched to a gene; V was cut back by 6 bases and J by 1 base. Germline V gene sequence: CDR1 MDHEN, CDR2 SYDVKM. General study points: No sorting was done, leaving CD4 and CD8 contributions mixed. At the given depth, recipient repertoires were over 97% de novo clonotypes. After transplant, recipient diversity fell while pathologically expanded clonotypes grew through day 180.

The TCR originated in a male patient in his fifties or sixties who had an allogeneic stem cell transplant from an unrelated donor, so the T cells may come from the graft donor. Some clones in this sample may be carry-over from other donors' samples. V gene TRBV28 combines with J gene TRBJ2-5; 9 nucleotides align to TRBD1. The specimen comprised PBMCs, sampled 30 days after allogeneic stem cell transplant. The CDR3 spells CASRRRPGQGQETQYF. The DNA for the CDR3 is TGTGCCAGCAGGAGGAGACCGGGACAGGGCCAAGAGACCCAGTACTTC.